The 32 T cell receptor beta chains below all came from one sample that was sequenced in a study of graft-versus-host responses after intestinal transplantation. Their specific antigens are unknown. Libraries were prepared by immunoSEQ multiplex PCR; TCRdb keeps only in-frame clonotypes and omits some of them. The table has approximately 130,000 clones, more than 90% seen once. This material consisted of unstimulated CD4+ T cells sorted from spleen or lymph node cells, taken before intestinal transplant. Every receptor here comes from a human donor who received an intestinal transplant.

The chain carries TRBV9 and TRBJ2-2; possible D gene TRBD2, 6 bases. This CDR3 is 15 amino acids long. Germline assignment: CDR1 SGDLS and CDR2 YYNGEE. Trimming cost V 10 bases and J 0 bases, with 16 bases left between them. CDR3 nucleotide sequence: TGTGCCTCCGGGGACGGGGGACCGAACACCGGGGAGCTGTTTTTT. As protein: CASGDGGPNTGELFF. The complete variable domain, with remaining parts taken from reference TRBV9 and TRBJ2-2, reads DSGVTQTPKHLITATGQRVTLRCSPRSGDLSVYWYQQSLDQGLQFLIQYYNGEERAKGNILERFSAQQFPDLHSELNLSSLELGDSALYFCASGDGGPNTGELFFGEGSRLTVL.

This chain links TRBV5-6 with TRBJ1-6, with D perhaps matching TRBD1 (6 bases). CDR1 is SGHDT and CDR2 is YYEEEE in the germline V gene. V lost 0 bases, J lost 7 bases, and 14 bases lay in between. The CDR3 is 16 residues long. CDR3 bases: TGTGCCAGCAGCTTGGGGCCCCAGGGGCAGAATTCACCCCTCCACTTT. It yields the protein CASSLGPQGQNSPLHF.

The DNA for the CDR3 is TGTGCCAGCTCACCGGGACTAGCTTCCCACGAGCAGTACTTC. It translates to CASSPGLASHEQYF. This chain connects TRBV18 to TRBJ2-7; 9 bases align to TRBD2. V lost 3 bases to trimming and J lost 5 bases; unmatched junction nucleotides: 5. The CDR3 sequence is 14 residues long. CDR1 is KGHSH and CDR2 is LQKENI in the germline V gene. The full variable domain, its missing parts supplied by reference TRBV18 and TRBJ2-7, is NAGVMQNPRHLVRRRGQEARLRCSPMKGHSHVYWYRQLPEEGLKFMVYLQKENIIDESGMPKERFSAEFPKEGPSILRIQQVVRGDSAAYFCASSPGLASHEQYFGPGTRLTVT.

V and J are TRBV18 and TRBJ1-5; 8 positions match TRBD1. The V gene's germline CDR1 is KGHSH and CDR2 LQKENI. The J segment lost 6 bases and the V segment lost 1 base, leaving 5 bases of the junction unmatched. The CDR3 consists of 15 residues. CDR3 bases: TGTGCCAGCTCACCACTTCCTACAGGGGGTCAGCCCCAGCATTTT. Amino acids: CASSPLPTGGQPQHF.

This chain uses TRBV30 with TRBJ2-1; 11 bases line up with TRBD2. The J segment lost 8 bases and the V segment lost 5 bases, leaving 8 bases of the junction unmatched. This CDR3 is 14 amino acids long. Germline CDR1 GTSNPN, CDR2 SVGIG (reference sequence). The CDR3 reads CAWGVSGGAYEQFF. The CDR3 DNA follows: TGTGCCTGGGGCGTTAGCGGGGGGGCTTATGAGCAGTTCTTC.

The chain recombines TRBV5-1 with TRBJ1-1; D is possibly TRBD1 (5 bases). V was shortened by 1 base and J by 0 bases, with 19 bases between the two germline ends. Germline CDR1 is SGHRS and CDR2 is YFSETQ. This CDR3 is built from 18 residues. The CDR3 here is CASSLSSRWGGVNTEAFF. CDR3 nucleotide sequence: TGCGCCAGCAGCTTGTCTTCTCGTTGGGGAGGGGTGAACACTGAAGCTTTCTTT.

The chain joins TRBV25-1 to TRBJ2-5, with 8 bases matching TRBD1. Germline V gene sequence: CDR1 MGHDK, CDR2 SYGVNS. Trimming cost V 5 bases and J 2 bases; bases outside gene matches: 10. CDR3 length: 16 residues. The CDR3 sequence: CASSPRGRTGQETQYF. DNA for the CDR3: TGTGCCAGCAGTCCCCGAGGTCGGACAGGGCAAGAGACCCAGTACTTC.

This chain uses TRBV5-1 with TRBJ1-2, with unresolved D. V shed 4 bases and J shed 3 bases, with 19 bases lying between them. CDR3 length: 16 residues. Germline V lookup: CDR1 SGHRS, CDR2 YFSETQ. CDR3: CASSPRFGQRYYGYTF. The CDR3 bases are TGCGCCAGCAGCCCGCGCTTTGGGCAGAGGTACTATGGCTACACCTTC.

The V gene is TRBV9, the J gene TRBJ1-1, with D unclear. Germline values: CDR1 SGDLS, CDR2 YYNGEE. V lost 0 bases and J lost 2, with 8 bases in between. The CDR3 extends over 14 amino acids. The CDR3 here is CASSVVGKNTEAFF. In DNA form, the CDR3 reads TGTGCCAGCAGCGTAGTAGGGAAAAACACTGAAGCTTTCTTT.

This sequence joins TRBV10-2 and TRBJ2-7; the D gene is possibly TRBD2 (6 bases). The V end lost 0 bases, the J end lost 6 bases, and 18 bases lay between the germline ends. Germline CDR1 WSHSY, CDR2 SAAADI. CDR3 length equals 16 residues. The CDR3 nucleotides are TGCGCCAGCAGTGAGTCCCGGGGGACTGGGGCGGGCGAGCAGTACTTC. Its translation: CASSESRGTGAGEQYF.

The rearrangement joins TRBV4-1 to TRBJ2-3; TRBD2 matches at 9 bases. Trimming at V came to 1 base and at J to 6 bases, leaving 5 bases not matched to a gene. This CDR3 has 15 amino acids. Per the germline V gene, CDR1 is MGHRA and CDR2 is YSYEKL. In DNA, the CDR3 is TGCGCCAGCAGCCAAGGTAGCGGGGGACCTGATACGCAGTATTTT. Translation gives CASSQGSGGPDTQYF.

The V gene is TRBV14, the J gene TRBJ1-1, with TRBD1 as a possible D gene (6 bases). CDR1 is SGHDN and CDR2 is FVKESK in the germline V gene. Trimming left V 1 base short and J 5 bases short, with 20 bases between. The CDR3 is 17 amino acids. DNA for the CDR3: TGTGCCAGCAGCCAAGTCCCGTGGGGGGCTAGTAGGACTGAAGCTTTCTTT. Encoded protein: CASSQVPWGASRTEAFF.

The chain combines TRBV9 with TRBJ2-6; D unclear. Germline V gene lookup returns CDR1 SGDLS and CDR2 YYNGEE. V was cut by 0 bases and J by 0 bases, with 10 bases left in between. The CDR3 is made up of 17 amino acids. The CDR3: CASSVERGNSGANVLTF. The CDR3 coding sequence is TGTGCCAGCAGCGTAGAGCGAGGAAACTCTGGGGCCAACGTCCTGACTTTC.

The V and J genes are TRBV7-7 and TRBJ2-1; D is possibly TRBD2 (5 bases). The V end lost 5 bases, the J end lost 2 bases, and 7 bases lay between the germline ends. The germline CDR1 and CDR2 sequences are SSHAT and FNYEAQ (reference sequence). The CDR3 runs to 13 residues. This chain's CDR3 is CASSRGAYNEQFF. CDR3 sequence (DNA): TGTGCCAGCAGCCGGGGTGCCTACAATGAGCAGTTCTTC.

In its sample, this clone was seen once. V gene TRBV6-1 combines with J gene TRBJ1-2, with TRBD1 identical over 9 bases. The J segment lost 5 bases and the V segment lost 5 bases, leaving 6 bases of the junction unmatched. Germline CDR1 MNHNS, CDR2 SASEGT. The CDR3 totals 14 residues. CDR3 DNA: TGTGCCAGCAGTTTCTCCGGGACAGGGTATGGCTACACCTTC. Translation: CASSFSGTGYGYTF.

The CDR3 DNA sequence: TGCGCCAGCAGCTCTACAGGGGTGGGTGGCGGGGCCAACGTCCTGACTTTC. The encoded protein is CASSSTGVGGGANVLTF. The rearrangement uses TRBV5-1 and TRBJ2-6, with TRBD1 matching 7 bases. The V gene end was trimmed by 3 bases and the J gene end by 4 bases; junction bases not matched to a gene: 10. In germline, CDR1 is SGHRS, CDR2 YFSETQ. This CDR3 contains 17 residues.

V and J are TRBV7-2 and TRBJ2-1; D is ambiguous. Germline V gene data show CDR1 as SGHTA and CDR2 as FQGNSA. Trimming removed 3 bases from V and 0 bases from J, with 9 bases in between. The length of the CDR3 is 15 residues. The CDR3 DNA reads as TGTGCCAGCAGCTTGGCTTGGAGCTCCTACAATGAGCAGTTCTTC. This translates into CASSLAWSSYNEQFF.

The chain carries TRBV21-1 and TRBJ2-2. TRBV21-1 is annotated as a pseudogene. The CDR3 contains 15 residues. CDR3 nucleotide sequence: TGTGCCAGCAGCAAAGTCGGCACGAACACCGGGGAGCTGTTTTTT. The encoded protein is CASSKVGTNTGELFF.

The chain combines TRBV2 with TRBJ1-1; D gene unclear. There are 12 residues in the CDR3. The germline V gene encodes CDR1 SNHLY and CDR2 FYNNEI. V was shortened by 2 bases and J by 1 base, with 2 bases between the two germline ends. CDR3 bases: TGTGCCAGCAGTGAAAGGAACACTGAAGCTTTCTTT. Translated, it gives CASSERNTEAFF.

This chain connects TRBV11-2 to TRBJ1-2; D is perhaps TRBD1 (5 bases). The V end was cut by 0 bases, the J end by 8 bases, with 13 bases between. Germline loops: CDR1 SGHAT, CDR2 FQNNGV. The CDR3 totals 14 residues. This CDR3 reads CASSLDAGQRGYTF. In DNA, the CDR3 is TGTGCCAGCAGCTTAGATGCAGGGCAAAGGGGCTACACCTTC. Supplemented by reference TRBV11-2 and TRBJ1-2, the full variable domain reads EAGVAQSPRYKIIEKRQSVAFWCNPISGHATLYWYQQILGQGPKLLIQFQNNGVVDDSQLPKDRFSAERLKGVDSTLKIQPAKLEDSAVYLCASSLDAGQRGYTFGSGTRLTVV.

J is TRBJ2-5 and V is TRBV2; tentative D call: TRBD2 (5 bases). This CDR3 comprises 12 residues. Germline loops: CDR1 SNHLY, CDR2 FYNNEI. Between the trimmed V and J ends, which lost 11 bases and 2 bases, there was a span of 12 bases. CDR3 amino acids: CAGTGGQETQYF. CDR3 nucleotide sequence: TGTGCCGGAACGGGCGGGCAAGAGACCCAGTACTTC.

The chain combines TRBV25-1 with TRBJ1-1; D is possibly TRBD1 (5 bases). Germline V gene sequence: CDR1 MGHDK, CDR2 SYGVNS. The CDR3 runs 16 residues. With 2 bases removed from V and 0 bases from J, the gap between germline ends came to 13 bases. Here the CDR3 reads CASSEGQGTMNTEAFF. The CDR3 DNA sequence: TGTGCCAGCAGTGAAGGGCAGGGTACGATGAACACTGAAGCTTTCTTT.

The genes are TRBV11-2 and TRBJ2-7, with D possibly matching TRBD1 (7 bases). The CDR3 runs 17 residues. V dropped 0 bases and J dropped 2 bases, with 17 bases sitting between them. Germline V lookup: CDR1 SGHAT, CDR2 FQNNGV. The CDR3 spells CASSLDRGTDVAYEQYF. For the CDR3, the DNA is TGTGCCAGCAGCTTAGACCGGGGGACAGATGTAGCCTACGAGCAGTACTTC.

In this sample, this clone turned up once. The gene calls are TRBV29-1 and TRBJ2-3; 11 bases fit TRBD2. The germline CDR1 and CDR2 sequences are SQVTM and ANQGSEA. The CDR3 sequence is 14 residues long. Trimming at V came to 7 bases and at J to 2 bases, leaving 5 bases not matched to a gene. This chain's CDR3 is CSGKLAGVTDTQYF. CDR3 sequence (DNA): TGCAGCGGGAAACTAGCGGGGGTCACAGATACGCAGTATTTT.

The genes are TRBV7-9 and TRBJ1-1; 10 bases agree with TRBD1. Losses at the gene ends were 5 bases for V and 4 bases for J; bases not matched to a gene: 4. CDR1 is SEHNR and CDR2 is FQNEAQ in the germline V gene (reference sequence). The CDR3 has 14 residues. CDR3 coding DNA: TGTGCCAGCAGCGGACAGGGGGGGGGCACTGAAGCTTTCTTT. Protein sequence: CASSGQGGGTEAFF.

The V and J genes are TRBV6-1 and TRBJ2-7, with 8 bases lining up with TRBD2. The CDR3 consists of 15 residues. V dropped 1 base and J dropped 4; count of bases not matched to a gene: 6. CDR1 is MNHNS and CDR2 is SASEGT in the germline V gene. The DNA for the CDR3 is TGTGCCAGCAGTGAAGAAAGCGGGGGCCGGTACGAGCAGTACTTC. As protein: CASSEESGGRYEQYF.

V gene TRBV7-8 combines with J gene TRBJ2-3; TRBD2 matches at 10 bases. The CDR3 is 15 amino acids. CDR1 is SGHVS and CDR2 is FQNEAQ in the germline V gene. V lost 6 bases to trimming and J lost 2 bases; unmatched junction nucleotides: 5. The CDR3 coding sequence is TGTGCCAGCAGGTTTAGCGGGGGGTACACAGATACGCAGTATTTT. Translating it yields CASRFSGGYTDTQYF.

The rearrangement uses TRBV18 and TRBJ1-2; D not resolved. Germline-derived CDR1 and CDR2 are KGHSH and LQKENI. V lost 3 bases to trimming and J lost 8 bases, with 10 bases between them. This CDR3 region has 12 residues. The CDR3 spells CASSPTRRGYTF. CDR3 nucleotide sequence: TGTGCCAGCTCACCGACCCGGAGAGGCTACACCTTC.

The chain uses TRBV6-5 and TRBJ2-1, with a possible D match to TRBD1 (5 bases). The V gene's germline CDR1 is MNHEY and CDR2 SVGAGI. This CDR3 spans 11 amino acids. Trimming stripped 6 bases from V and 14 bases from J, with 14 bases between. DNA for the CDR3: TGTGCCAGCAGCACAGGACGGGCGGAGTTCTTC. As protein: CASSTGRAEFF.

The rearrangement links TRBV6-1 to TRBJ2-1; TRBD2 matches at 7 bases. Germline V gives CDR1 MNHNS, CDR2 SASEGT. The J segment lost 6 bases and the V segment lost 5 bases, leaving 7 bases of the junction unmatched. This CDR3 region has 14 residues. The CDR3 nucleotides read TGTGCCAGCAGTATCCTAGCGGTAGTCAATGAGCAGTTCTTC. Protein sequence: CASSILAVVNEQFF.

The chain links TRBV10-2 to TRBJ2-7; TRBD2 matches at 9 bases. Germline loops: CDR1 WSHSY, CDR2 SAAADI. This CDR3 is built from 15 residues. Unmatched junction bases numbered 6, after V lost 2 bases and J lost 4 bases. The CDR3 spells CASSEVLAGRYEQYF. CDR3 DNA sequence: TGCGCCAGCAGTGAGGTTCTAGCGGGGAGATACGAGCAGTACTTC.

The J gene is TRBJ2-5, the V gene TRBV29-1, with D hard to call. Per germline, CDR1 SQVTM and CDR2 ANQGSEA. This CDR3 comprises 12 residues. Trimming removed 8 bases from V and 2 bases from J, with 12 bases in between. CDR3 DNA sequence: TGCAGCTTCATCGGCAGTCAAGAGACCCAGTACTTC. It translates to CSFIGSQETQYF.